This T cell receptor beta chain originates from a study of cytomegalovirus exposure and HLA in healthy donors. This PCR relied on a set of 60 Vbeta primers and 13 Jbeta primers. Clones were read by immunoSEQ multiplex PCR, and TCRdb kept only the in-frame ones, dropping some. The sample contains about 130,000 clones, roughly 82% of which appear only once. Details on this clone: Antigen specificity is unknown.

The study's findings and limits: Later genetic work tied a missense DCLRE1C variant to beta-chain V and J trimming. It was in a later analysis that TCR association rates were seen to vary by HLA locus, highest for DRB1 and lowest for HLA-C. Usually a TCR sequence was rare, but some public TCRs were found in many donors.

In germline, CDR1 is SGDLS, CDR2 YYNGEE. The CDR3 is 14 residues long. Trimming at V came to 4 bases and at J to 3 bases, leaving 5 bases not matched to a gene. Input material: PBMCs. The rearrangement joins TRBV9 to TRBJ2-7; 9 nucleotides agree with TRBD1. The TCR was taken from a woman aged 18 to 35 in good health and CMV-seropositive. The CDR3 DNA follows: TGTGCCAGCAGCACGCGGGACAGGGACTACGAGCAGTACTTC. It yields the protein CASSTRDRDYEQYF.